This record concerns one T cell receptor (beta chain) sequence. Primers for the PCR totalled 60 Vbeta and 13 Jbeta. The protocol was immunoSEQ multiplex PCR, while the TCRdb copy is restricted to in-frame clones and leaves out a portion. The table includes fewer than 80,000 clones, roughly 70% detected once. This sample is drawn from a study of cytomegalovirus exposure and HLA in healthy donors. J lost 5 bases, V lost 4 bases, and 5 bases had no gene match. Germline loops: CDR1 SGHTA, CDR2 FQGTGA. The CDR3 runs 15 residues. The J gene is TRBJ2-1, the V gene TRBV7-3; 10 positions match TRBD2. The sequence was obtained from a man over 45 in good health and CMV-seropositive. Sequencing was done on a sample of PBMCs. In nucleotides, the CDR3 is TGTGCCAGCAGCTATCCAACTAGCGGGAACAATGAGCAGTTCTTC. Its translation: CASSYPTSGNNEQFF.